This TCR beta chain originates from a study of Graves' ophthalmopathy and Graves' hyperthyroidism. Study-level points and caveats: A classifier, a 13-signature model, separated ophthalmopathy from stable hyperthyroidism with more than 85% sensitivity and approximately 81% specificity. Blood repertoires reportedly contained most expanded thyroid clonotypes above 0.001 frequency.

Amplifying from RNA transcripts, the study obtained TCR beta CDR3 regions. In the first round, RT-PCR was carried out with HTBI primers, and a multiplex PCR formed the second round. TCRdb redid the calling of the multiplex PCR reads with MiXCR, one entry per CDR3 protein. The repertoire includes around 1,200,000 distinct CDR3 sequences, around a third of them detected once, and over 8.5% sits in the top ten. With regard to this clonotype: The antigen is not known. It may be a read error: a sequence one base away is much more abundant.

Enrollment excluded any patients with other autoimmune diseases, uncontrolled infections, pregnancy or lactation. The authors diagnosed from clinical symptoms, serum thyroxine, TRAb, thyroid ultrasound and orbital computed tomography. The material sequenced was peripheral blood or thyroid tissue (not recorded which). The origin of this receptor is an adult man with Graves' hyperthyroidism.

The CDR3: CASSPNQYEQHF. The CDR3 region has the DNA TGTGCCAGCAGCCCCAACCAGTACGAGCAGCACTTC. V and J are TRBV7-2 and TRBJ2-7; D gene ambiguous. There are 12 residues in the CDR3. Germline V gene sequence: CDR1 SGHTA, CDR2 FQGNSA.